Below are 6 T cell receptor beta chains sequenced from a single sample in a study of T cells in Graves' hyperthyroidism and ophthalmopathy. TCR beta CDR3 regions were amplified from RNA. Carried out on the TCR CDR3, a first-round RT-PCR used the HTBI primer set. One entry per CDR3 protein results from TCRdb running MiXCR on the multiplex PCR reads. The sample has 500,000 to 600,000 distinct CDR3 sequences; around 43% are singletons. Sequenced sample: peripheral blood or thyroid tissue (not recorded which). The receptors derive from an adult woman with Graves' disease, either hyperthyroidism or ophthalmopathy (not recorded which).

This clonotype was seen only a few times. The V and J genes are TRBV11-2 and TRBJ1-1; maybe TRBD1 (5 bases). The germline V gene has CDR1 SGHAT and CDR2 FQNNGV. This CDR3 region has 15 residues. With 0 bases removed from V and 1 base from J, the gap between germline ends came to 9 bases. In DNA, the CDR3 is TGTGCCAGCAGCTTAGATCCGGGGCGGAACACTGAAGCTTTCTTT. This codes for CASSLDPGRNTEAFF.

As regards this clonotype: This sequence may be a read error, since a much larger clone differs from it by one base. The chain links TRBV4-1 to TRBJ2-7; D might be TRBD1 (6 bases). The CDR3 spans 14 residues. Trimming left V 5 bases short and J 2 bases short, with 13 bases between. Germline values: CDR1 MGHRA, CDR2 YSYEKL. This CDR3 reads CASSKQGPAYEQYF. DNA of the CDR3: TGCGCCAGCAGCAAACAGGGCCCTGCCTACGAGCAGTACTTC.

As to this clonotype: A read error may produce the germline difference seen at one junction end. For the CDR3, the DNA is TGTGCCAGCACCGTCGGGCAGATGAACACTGAAGCTTTC. Protein sequence: CASTVGQMNTEAF. The chain employs TRBV7-9 and TRBJ2-6; D is unresolved. From germline, CDR1 is SEHNR and CDR2 FQNEAQ (reference sequence). The CDR3 totals 13 residues.

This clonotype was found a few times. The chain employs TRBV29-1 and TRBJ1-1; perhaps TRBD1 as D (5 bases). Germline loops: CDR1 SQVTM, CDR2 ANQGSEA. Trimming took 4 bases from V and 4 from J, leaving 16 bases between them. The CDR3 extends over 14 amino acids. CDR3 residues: CSVASGGIFTEAFF. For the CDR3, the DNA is TGCAGCGTTGCTTCCGGGGGAATATTCACTGAAGCTTTCTTT. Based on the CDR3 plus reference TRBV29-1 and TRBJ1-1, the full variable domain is SAVISQKPSRDICQRGTSLTIQCQVDSQVTMMFWYRQQPGQSLTLIATANQGSEATYESGFVIDKFPISRPNLTFSTLTVSNMSPEDSSIYLCSVASGGIFTEAFFGQGTRLTVV.

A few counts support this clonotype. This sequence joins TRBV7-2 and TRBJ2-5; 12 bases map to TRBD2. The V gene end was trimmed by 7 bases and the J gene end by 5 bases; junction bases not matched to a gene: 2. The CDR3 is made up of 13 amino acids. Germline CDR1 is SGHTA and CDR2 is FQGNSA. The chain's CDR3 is CASTGTSGETQYF. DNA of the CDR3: TGTGCCAGCACCGGGACTAGCGGGGAGACCCAGTACTTC.

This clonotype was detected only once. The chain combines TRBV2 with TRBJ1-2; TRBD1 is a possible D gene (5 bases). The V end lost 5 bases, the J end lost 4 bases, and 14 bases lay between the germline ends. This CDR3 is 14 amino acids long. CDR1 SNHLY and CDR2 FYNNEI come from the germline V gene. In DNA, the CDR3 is TGTGCCAGCAGTCTTTCCAGGGTCAGCTATGGCTACACCTTC. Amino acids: CASSLSRVSYGYTF.